This T cell receptor (beta chain) appears in the sequencing data of a study of cytomegalovirus exposure and HLA in healthy donors. Study-level results: In vitro work confirmed that three CMV-associated chains recognize CMV antigens.

V dropped 6 bases and J dropped 5 bases, with 8 bases sitting between them. The CDR3 consists of 11 residues. Germline-derived CDR1 and CDR2 are DFQATT and SNEGSKA (reference sequence). Researchers ran the PCR with 60 Vbeta and 13 Jbeta primers. Method: immunoSEQ multiplex PCR; TCRdb's copy keeps in-frame clones and lacks some. The sample lists about 130,000 clones, 8% to 11% occurring once. In its sample, this clone was seen a few times. Its cognate antigen is unknown. Sequences were obtained from PBMCs. The rearrangement uses TRBV20-1 and TRBJ2-1; D unclear. This clonotype originated in a woman between 18 and 29 years old in good health and CMV-seropositive. The CDR3 nucleotides are TGCAGTGCCCACGGAGACAATGAGCAGTTCTTC. This translates into CSAHGDNEQFF.